These 9 T cell receptor beta chains originate from one sample sequenced in a study of blood T cell repertoires in COVID-19. Sequencing used immunoSEQ multiplex PCR; TCRdb keeps in-frame clones, though not all of them. The sample contains more than 130,000 clones, 84% of which appear only once. Sample: peripheral blood. Receptors originate from a woman older than 75 in a cohort sampled during active or convalescent COVID-19.

In nucleotides, the CDR3 is TGTGCCACCAATCCCCGGGACAGGGTAGGCGGCTACACCTTC. It encodes CATNPRDRVGGYTF. V and J are TRBV28 and TRBJ1-2; TRBD1 matches at 9 bases. The CDR3 is made up of 14 amino acids. V trimming: 10 bases; J trimming: 8 bases; junction bases outside the gene matches: 14. Germline assignment: CDR1 MDHEN and CDR2 SYDVKM.

The V and J genes are TRBV4-1 and TRBJ1-5; 7 nucleotides match TRBD1. The CDR3 runs to 14 residues. Losses at the gene ends were 0 bases for V and 9 bases for J; bases not matched to a gene: 5. Germline assignment: CDR1 MGHRA and CDR2 YSYEKL. CDR3 loop: CASSQESGGMPQHF. The CDR3 DNA reads as TGCGCCAGCAGCCAAGAGTCAGGGGGGATGCCCCAGCATTTT.

The V call is TRBV5-1, the J call TRBJ2-7; 12 nucleotides agree with TRBD2. CDR3 length: 17 residues. Germline CDR1 is SGHRS and CDR2 is YFSETQ. Losses at the gene ends were 4 bases for V and 2 bases for J; bases not matched to a gene: 10. The CDR3 protein is CASSRRTSGDAAYEQYF. CDR3 bases: TGCGCCAGCAGCCGCCGGACTAGCGGGGACGCCGCCTACGAGCAGTACTTC.

The chain couples TRBV18 to TRBJ2-1; D is undetermined. The CDR3 loop spans 16 amino acids. Trimming shortened V by 0 bases and J by 5 bases, and 14 bases separated the two germline ends. Germline V CDR1 and CDR2: KGHSH, LQKENI. CDR3 sequence reads: CASSPPFPNLNNEQFF. CDR3 nucleotides: TGTGCCAGCTCACCACCGTTCCCCAACCTAAACAATGAGCAGTTCTTC. Drawing the rest from reference TRBV18 and TRBJ2-1, the complete variable domain is NAGVMQNPRHLVRRRGQEARLRCSPMKGHSHVYWYRQLPEEGLKFMVYLQKENIIDESGMPKERFSAEFPKEGPSILRIQQVVRGDSAAYFCASSPPFPNLNNEQFFGPGTRLTVL.

The table lists this clone with a few counts. The chain carries TRBV7-9 and TRBJ1-2, with unresolved D. CDR1 is SEHNR, CDR2 FQNEAQ, per germline (reference sequence). Trimming pared 4 bases from V and 3 bases from J, leaving 6 bases between. This CDR3 comprises 12 residues. The chain's CDR3 is CASSSSDYGYTF. The CDR3 bases are TGTGCCAGCAGCTCTTCCGACTATGGCTACACCTTC.

About this clone: Other nucleotide sequences in the sample specify the same CDR3. The genes are TRBV18 and TRBJ1-6, with 7 nucleotides matching TRBD1. Germline-derived CDR1 and CDR2 are KGHSH and LQKENI. J lost 7 bases, V lost 4 bases, and 4 bases had no gene match. CDR3 size: 14 residues. The CDR3 DNA is TGTGCCAGCTCACGAGACAGGGACAATTCACCCCTCCACTTT. Translated: CASSRDRDNSPLHF.

The chain is built from TRBV11-3 and TRBJ2-6, with 9 nucleotides matching TRBD1. Germline V gene data show CDR1 as SGHNT and CDR2 as YENEEA. CDR3 length: 18 residues. V lost 6 bases and J lost 3; bases outside the gene matches: 12. The CDR3 loop reads CASSNIGGQGNGANVLTF. The CDR3 DNA reads as TGTGCCAGCAGTAACATCGGGGGACAGGGAAATGGGGCCAACGTCCTGACTTTC. Drawing the rest from reference TRBV11-3 and TRBJ2-6, the complete variable domain is EAGVVQSPRYKIIEKKQPVAFWCNPISGHNTLYWYLQNLGQGPELLIRYENEEAVDDSQLPKDRFSAERLKGVDSTLKIQPAELGDSAVYLCASSNIGGQGNGANVLTFGAGSRLTVL.

The CDR3 nucleotides read TGCGCCAGCAGCCTTGTGGGACAGGGTAACTATGGCTACACCTTC. Translated, it gives CASSLVGQGNYGYTF. The J gene is TRBJ1-2, the V gene TRBV4-3; 9 nucleotides match TRBD1. The trim removed 4 bases at V and 1 base at J, leaving 4 bases unmatched. There are 15 residues in the CDR3. Per the germline V gene, CDR1 is LGHNA and CDR2 is YSLEER.

This chain links TRBV29-1 with TRBJ1-1; TRBD1 aligns across 8 bases. Trimming cost V 7 bases and J 8 bases; bases outside gene matches: 12. Germline CDR1 reads SQVTM; CDR2 reads ANQGSEA. CDR3 size: 13 residues. The DNA for the CDR3 is TGCAGCGCGCGGACAGGGAGGGGTAGGGAAGCTTTCTTT. Translating gives CSARTGRGREAFF.